A single sample is the source of the 32 T cell receptor beta chains below, sequenced in a study of blood T cells in healthy people across ages. With a J-beta primer mix and a sample-barcoded 5' primer, a second PCR ran 7 to 11 cycles. In TCRdb, the 5' RACE reads were re-called with MiXCR into one record per CDR3 protein. The table lists around 650,000 distinct CDR3 sequences, around two fifths of them singletons. The sample consisted of blood. The receptor set was obtained from an elderly man in good health.

This sequence joins TRBV5-1 and TRBJ1-1, with D tentatively TRBD1 (5 bases). This CDR3 comprises 14 residues. V was pared by 2 bases and J by 6 bases, with 14 bases between. Germline V CDR1 and CDR2: SGHRS, YFSETQ. Here the CDR3 reads CASSFRGGDAEAFF. CDR3 in DNA: TGCGCCAGCAGCTTCCGGGGGGGGGACGCTGAAGCTTTCTTT.

Many counts were recorded for this clonotype. The gene calls are TRBV20-1 and TRBJ2-3; D is unresolved. The V and J ends lost 2 bases and 2 bases respectively, with 14 bases between them. The CDR3 runs 15 residues. Per germline, CDR1 DFQATT and CDR2 SNEGSKA (reference sequence). The CDR3 reads CSARKASPYTDTQYF. The CDR3 coding sequence is TGCAGTGCTAGAAAGGCCAGTCCTTACACAGATACGCAGTATTTT.

The V gene is TRBV20-1, the J gene TRBJ1-5, with D hard to call. The CDR3 has 18 amino acids. V lost 0 bases and J 0 bases, leaving 18 bases between the germline ends. The V gene's germline CDR1 is DFQATT and CDR2 SNEGSKA (reference sequence). CDR3 nucleotides: TGCAGTGCTAGAGATTGGGAATCCGGGTTTTATAGCAATCAGCCCCAGCATTTT. This translates into CSARDWESGFYSNQPQHF.

Remarks on this clonotype: The junction shows a germline mismatch at one end, possibly a read error. This chain joins TRBV20-1 and TRBJ2-3; 7 nucleotides agree with TRBD1. CDR3 length: 15 residues. The germline V gene encodes CDR1 DFQATT and CDR2 SNEGSKA (reference sequence). CDR3 DNA sequence: TGCGGTGCTAGATACAGGGGAATGGCAACAGATACGCAGTATTTT. Protein: CGARYRGMATDTQYF.

This clonotype was detected only a few times. This chain connects TRBV4-3 to TRBJ2-3, with TRBD2 identical over 8 bases. Germline V gives CDR1 LGHNA, CDR2 YSLEER. The CDR3 length is 18 residues. J was trimmed by 3 bases and V by 0 bases; bases with no gene match: 11. CDR3 bases: TGCGCCAGCAGCCAAGATCAACTGGCGGGAGGATGGACAGATACGCAGTATTTT. Residues: CASSQDQLAGGWTDTQYF.

This clonotype was seen only a few times. The rearrangement links TRBV6-2 or TRBV6-3 to TRBJ1-2; 8 bases fit TRBD1. J lost 8 bases, V lost 4 bases, and 9 bases had no gene match. The germline gives CDR1 MNHEY, CDR2 SVGEGT. The CDR3 is 14 residues long. For the CDR3, the DNA is TGTGCCAGCAGTTCCCCGGACAGGGAGATGGGCTACACCTTC. It codes for CASSSPDREMGYTF.

The J gene is TRBJ2-3, the V gene TRBV15, with D perhaps being TRBD1 or TRBD2 (5 bases each). The germline gives CDR1 LNHNV, CDR2 YYDKDF (reference sequence). Trimming shortened V by 4 bases and J by 6 bases, and 20 bases separated the two germline ends. The CDR3 is made up of 16 amino acids. This CDR3 reads CATSIGTQNSPDTQYF. CDR3 coding DNA: TGTGCCACCAGCATAGGGACCCAAAATTCCCCTGATACGCAGTATTTT. The full variable domain, rest sourced from reference TRBV15 and TRBJ2-3, is DAMVIQNPRYQVTQFGKPVTLSCSQTLNHNVMYWYQQKSSQAPKLLFHYYDKDFNNEADTPDNFQSRRPNTSFCFLDIRSPGLGDTAMYLCATSIGTQNSPDTQYFGPGTRLTVL.

This clonotype was counted between two and nine times. The V and J genes are TRBV7-3 and TRBJ2-2; no firm D call. This CDR3 contains 19 residues. The germline V gene has CDR1 SGHTA and CDR2 FQGTGA. V lost 0 bases to trimming and J lost 0 bases, with 17 bases between them. The DNA of the CDR3 is TGTGCCAGCAGCTTAACTCGGCGGCTAGTAAGCTCGAACACCGGGGAGCTGTTTTTT. Amino acid sequence: CASSLTRRLVSSNTGELFF.

The rearrangement joins TRBV4-1 to TRBJ1-6; D possibly corresponds to TRBD1 (5 bases). CDR1 MGHRA and CDR2 YSYEKL come from the germline V gene. The length of the CDR3 is 16 residues. Trimming took 4 bases from V and 7 from J, leaving 17 bases between them. This CDR3 reads CASSLRPTEKNSPLHF. In DNA, the CDR3 is TGCGCCAGCAGCCTACGACCGACAGAAAAAAATTCACCCCTCCACTTT.

The V and J genes are TRBV6-2 or TRBV6-3 and TRBJ2-7, with 8 positions matching TRBD2. The CDR3 loop spans 17 amino acids. V was pared by 2 bases and J by 7 bases, with 16 bases of the junction left unmatched. The germline gives CDR1 MNHEY, CDR2 SVGEGT. CDR3 sequence (DNA): TGTGCCAGCAGTTACACACCCTGGGGGACTAGAAACAATGAGCAGTACTTC. Translated, it gives CASSYTPWGTRNNEQYF.

This clonotype has more than one count but fewer than ten. The rearrangement uses TRBV6-2 or TRBV6-3 and TRBJ2-5, with D perhaps TRBD2 (6 bases). This CDR3 is 16 amino acids long. Germline values: CDR1 MNHEY, CDR2 SVGEGT. The germline V and J ends were trimmed by 2 bases and 11 bases, with 24 bases remaining between them. The CDR3 is CASSYIGIKNPGEQYF. As DNA, the CDR3 is TGTGCCAGCAGTTACATTGGTATTAAGAATCCGGGGGAGCAGTACTTC.

The rearrangement links TRBV12-5 to TRBJ2-1, with D unclear. CDR3 length: 13 residues. Germline-derived CDR1 and CDR2 are LGHNT and FRNRAP. With 0 bases removed from V and 9 bases from J, the gap between germline ends came to 9 bases. The CDR3 DNA is TGTGCTAGTGGTTTGGTGGATCCTGGTGAGCAGTTCTTC. Protein product: CASGLVDPGEQFF.

This chain joins TRBV21-1 and TRBJ2-7; the D call in the table, TRBD1, was not verified against the DNA. TRBV21-1 has pseudogene status. This CDR3 region has 14 residues. Here the CDR3 DNA reads TGTGCCAGCAGAGACAGGGGCAACTCCTACGAGCAGTACTTC. It is translated as CASRDRGNSYEQYF.

The V and J genes are TRBV6-2 or TRBV6-3 and TRBJ2-1; the match to TRBD1 covers 8 bases. The CDR3 has 15 amino acids. The V segment lost 7 bases and the J segment 7 bases; nucleotides outside the gene matches: 12. Germline CDR1 and CDR2: MNHEY and SVGEGT. The DNA for the CDR3 is TGTGCCAGCACTTTCAGGACAGGGAAGAGGAATGAGCAGTTCTTC. Its translation: CASTFRTGKRNEQFF.

This clonotype was found a few times. The CDR3 DNA reads TGTGCCTTTAGCGGGAGAGTTCCTGAAGAGACCCAGTACTTC. Amino acid sequence: CAFSGRVPEETQYF. V is TRBV30 and J is TRBJ2-5; 9 nucleotides line up with TRBD2. V lost 7 bases and J lost 3; bases outside the gene matches: 9. Germline-derived CDR1 and CDR2 are GTSNPN and SVGIG (reference sequence). This CDR3 has 14 amino acids.

V gene TRBV12-3 or TRBV12-4 combines with J gene TRBJ2-3; D unresolved. The CDR3 is 14 amino acids. V was cut by 7 bases and J by 0 bases, with 11 bases left in between. The chain's CDR3 is CASTLKDSTDTQYF. CDR3 nucleotide sequence: TGTGCCAGCACCCTTAAGGACAGCACAGATACGCAGTATTTT.

This clonotype was observed a few times. The gene calls are TRBV28 and TRBJ2-7; TRBD2 aligns across 8 bases. V trimming: 8 bases; J trimming: 3 bases; junction bases outside the gene matches: 12. The germline V gene encodes CDR1 MDHEN and CDR2 SYDVKM. The CDR3 consists of 15 residues. In DNA, the CDR3 is TGTGCCAGCTTCAAAAACCCGGGACTAGACTACGAGCAGTACTTC. It is translated as CASFKNPGLDYEQYF.

The chain links TRBV6-1 to TRBJ2-2; D is ambiguous. V was shortened by 5 bases and J by 0 bases, with 13 bases between the two germline ends. This CDR3 has 16 residues. Germline V gives CDR1 MNHNS, CDR2 SASEGT. CDR3 DNA: TGTGCCAGCAGTAAAAGTGGGATCCCGAACACCGGGGAGCTGTTTTTT. It is translated as CASSKSGIPNTGELFF.

V and J are TRBV6-2 or TRBV6-3 and TRBJ2-2; unclear D gene. V lost 0 bases to trimming and J lost 1 base, with 15 bases between them. Germline CDR1 MNHEY, CDR2 SVGEGT. The CDR3 covers 18 residues. CDR3 coding DNA: TGTGCCAGCAGTTACTCGACGGCGCGGCGAGGGAACACCGGGGAGCTGTTTTTT. The encoded protein is CASSYSTARRGNTGELFF.

V usage is TRBV20-1 and J usage is TRBJ2-5, with 8 bases lining up with TRBD2. Per germline, CDR1 DFQATT and CDR2 SNEGSKA (reference sequence). The CDR3 contains 13 residues. Trimming removed 4 bases from V and 5 bases from J; junction bases left unmatched: 6. The DNA of the CDR3 is TGCAGTGCTAAGTGGACGGGGGGGGAGACCCAGTACTTC. Its protein product is CSAKWTGGETQYF.

V gene TRBV6-1 combines with J gene TRBJ1-4; no firm D call. The germline CDR1 and CDR2 sequences are MNHNS and SASEGT. Trimming shortened V by 2 bases and J by 3 bases, and 13 bases separated the two germline ends. This CDR3 has 16 amino acids. CDR3 region: CASSENRRASNEKLFF. As DNA, the CDR3 is TGTGCCAGCAGTGAAAATCGGAGGGCATCTAATGAAAAACTGTTTTTT.

This clonotype has just a few counts. V gene TRBV7-2 combines with J gene TRBJ1-4, with D tentatively TRBD1 (5 bases). This CDR3 has 14 residues. Per the germline V gene, CDR1 is SGHTA and CDR2 is FQGNSA. V gave up 5 bases and J gave up 7 bases, with 14 bases separating them. The CDR3 is CASSISGRAEKLFF. Here the CDR3 DNA reads TGTGCCAGCAGCATCTCGGGACGCGCTGAAAAACTGTTTTTT.

This clonotype was counted a few times. The chain is built from TRBV12-3 or TRBV12-4 and TRBJ2-5; tentative D call: TRBD1 (5 bases). The J call could be wrong; TRBJ2-7 is a better fit for the DNA end. The length of the CDR3 is 12 residues. CDR3 sequence (DNA): TGTGCCAGCAGTTTAGCCCAGGGCGAGCAGTACTTC. As protein: CASSLAQGEQYF.

This chain uses TRBV29-1 with TRBJ2-1, with D possibly TRBD1 on 6 matching bases. CDR1 and CDR2 from the germline V gene are SQVTM and ANQGSEA. V lost 4 bases to trimming and J lost 2 bases, with 9 bases between them. The CDR3 covers 13 residues. The CDR3 protein is CSVAQGPYNEQFF. CDR3 DNA sequence: TGCAGCGTTGCACAGGGTCCCTACAATGAGCAGTTCTTC.

This clonotype was seen more than once but under ten times. The chain uses TRBV7-2 and TRBJ2-1; 7 bases fit TRBD2. Germline V gene data show CDR1 as SGHTA and CDR2 as FQGNSA. V trimming: 4 bases; J trimming: 7 bases; junction bases outside the gene matches: 7. CDR3 length: 14 amino acids. The DNA of the CDR3 is TGTGCCAGCAGCTCACTAGCGCTTTTTAATGAGCAGTTCTTC. Amino acid sequence: CASSSLALFNEQFF.

The chain recombines TRBV7-2 with TRBJ2-7; D is perhaps TRBD2 (6 bases). The V and J ends lost 7 bases and 6 bases respectively, with 19 bases between them. CDR3 length: 14 amino acids. From germline, CDR1 is SGHTA and CDR2 FQGNSA. The CDR3 reads CASNDLLARGEQYF. The CDR3, as DNA: TGTGCCAGCAATGATTTACTAGCAAGGGGCGAGCAGTACTTC.

This rearrangement joins TRBV12-3 or TRBV12-4 to TRBJ2-5; possibly TRBD2 for D (7 bases). The CDR3 is made up of 16 amino acids. Trimming stripped 2 bases from V and 11 bases from J, with 24 bases between. CDR3 sequence reads: CASSLSGGPIRREQYF. CDR3 nucleotides: TGTGCCAGCAGTTTATCCGGGGGGCCCATCCGGAGGGAGCAGTACTTC.

This clonotype has more than one count but fewer than ten. The genes are TRBV5-8 and TRBJ2-6, with D possibly being TRBD1 (5 bases). CDR1 SGHTS and CDR2 YDEGEE come from the germline V gene. Trimming shortened V by 3 bases and J by 0 bases, and 10 bases separated the two germline ends. This CDR3 comprises 16 residues. This chain's CDR3 is CASSYGQLSGANVLTF. The CDR3 coding sequence is TGTGCCAGCAGCTACGGACAACTCTCTGGGGCCAACGTCCTGACTTTC.

The rearrangement uses TRBV20-1 and TRBJ2-1; TRBD2 matches at 8 bases. Per germline, CDR1 DFQATT and CDR2 SNEGSKA (reference sequence). This CDR3 region has 15 residues. V lost 4 bases, J lost 6 bases, and 11 bases stayed unmatched. CDR3 DNA: TGCAGTGCTATTTTCACCGGGACTAGGCTCAATGAGCAGTTCTTC. This encodes CSAIFTGTRLNEQFF.

This clonotype occurred many times. The chain joins TRBV7-2 to TRBJ2-6; 8 nucleotides agree with TRBD2. V dropped 1 base and J dropped 0; count of bases not matched to a gene: 2. Germline V gene data show CDR1 as SGHTA and CDR2 as FQGNSA. This CDR3 region has 17 residues. CDR3 region: CASSLGAGASGANVLTF. Here the CDR3 DNA reads TGTGCCAGCAGCTTAGGAGCGGGAGCCTCTGGGGCCAACGTCCTGACTTTC.

Only a few counts were recorded for this clonotype. It may be a read error: a sequence one base away is much more abundant. J is TRBJ2-1 and V is TRBV4-3, with TRBD2 matching over 9 bases. TRBJ2-7 explains the end of the DNA better; the J call may be wrong. The CDR3 is 16 amino acids. Per germline, CDR1 LGHNA and CDR2 YSLEER. In DNA, the CDR3 is TGCGCCAGCAGCCCAGAGGCTAGCGGGGCCTACAATGAGCAGTACTTC. Translating it yields CASSPEASGAYNEQYF.

The V and J genes are TRBV20-1 and TRBJ2-7; 8 bases are a match to TRBD1. Trimming removed 5 bases from V and 2 bases from J; junction bases left unmatched: 8. The length of the CDR3 is 14 residues. The germline CDR1 and CDR2 sequences are DFQATT and SNEGSKA (reference sequence). The CDR3 sequence: CSARGQGDAYEQYF. CDR3 sequence (DNA): TGCAGTGCTCGCGGACAGGGTGACGCCTACGAGCAGTACTTC.